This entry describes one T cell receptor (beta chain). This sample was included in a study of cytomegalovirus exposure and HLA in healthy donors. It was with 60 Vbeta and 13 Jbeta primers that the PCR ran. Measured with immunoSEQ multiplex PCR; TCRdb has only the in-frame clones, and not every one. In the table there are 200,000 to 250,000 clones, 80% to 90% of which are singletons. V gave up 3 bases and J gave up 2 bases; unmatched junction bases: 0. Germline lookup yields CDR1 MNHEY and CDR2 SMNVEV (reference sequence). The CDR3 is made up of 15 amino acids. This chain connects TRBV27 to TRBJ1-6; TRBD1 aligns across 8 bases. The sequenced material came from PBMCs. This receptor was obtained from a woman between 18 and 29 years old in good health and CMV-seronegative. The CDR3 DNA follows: TGTGCCAGCAGTTTCAGGGGGCCCTATAATTCACCCCTCCACTTT. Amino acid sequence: CASSFRGPYNSPLHF.